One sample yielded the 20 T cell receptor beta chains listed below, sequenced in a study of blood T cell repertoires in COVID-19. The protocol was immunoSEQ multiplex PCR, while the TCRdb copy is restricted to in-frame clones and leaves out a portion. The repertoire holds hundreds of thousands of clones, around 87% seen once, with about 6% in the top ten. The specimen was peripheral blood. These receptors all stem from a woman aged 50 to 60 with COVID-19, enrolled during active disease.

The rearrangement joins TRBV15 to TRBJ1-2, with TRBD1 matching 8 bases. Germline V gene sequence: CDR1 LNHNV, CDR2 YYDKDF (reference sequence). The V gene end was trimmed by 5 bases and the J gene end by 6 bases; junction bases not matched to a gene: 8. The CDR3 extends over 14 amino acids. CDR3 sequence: CATSGRGLLDGYTF. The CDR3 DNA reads TGTGCCACCAGCGGCAGGGGGCTTTTGGATGGCTACACCTTC. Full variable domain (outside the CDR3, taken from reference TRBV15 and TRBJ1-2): DAMVIQNPRYQVTQFGKPVTLSCSQTLNHNVMYWYQQKSSQAPKLLFHYYDKDFNNEADTPDNFQSRRPNTSFCFLDIRSPGLGDTAMYLCATSGRGLLDGYTFGSGTRLTVV.

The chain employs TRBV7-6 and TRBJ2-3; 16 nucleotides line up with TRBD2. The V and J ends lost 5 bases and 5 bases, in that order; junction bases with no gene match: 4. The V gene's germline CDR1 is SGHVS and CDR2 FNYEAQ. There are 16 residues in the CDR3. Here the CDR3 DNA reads TGTGCCAGCAGCACCGGGACTAGCGGGAGGGGAGATACGCAGTATTTT. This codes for CASSTGTSGRGDTQYF.

The CDR3 nucleotides read TGTGCCAGCAGTTCCACCGGGACAGCCTACGAGCAGTACTTC. Protein sequence: CASSSTGTAYEQYF. The rearrangement joins TRBV27 to TRBJ2-7, with 7 bases lining up with TRBD1. Trimming took 4 bases from V and 2 from J; bases not matched to a gene: 5. CDR1 and CDR2 from the germline V gene are MNHEY and SMNVEV (reference sequence). The CDR3 extends over 14 amino acids.

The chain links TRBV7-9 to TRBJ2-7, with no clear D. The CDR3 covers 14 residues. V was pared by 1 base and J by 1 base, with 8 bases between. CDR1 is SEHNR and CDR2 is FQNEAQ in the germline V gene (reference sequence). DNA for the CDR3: TGTGCCAGCAGCTTAGACCTGCAGTCCTACGAGCAGTACTTC. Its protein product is CASSLDLQSYEQYF.

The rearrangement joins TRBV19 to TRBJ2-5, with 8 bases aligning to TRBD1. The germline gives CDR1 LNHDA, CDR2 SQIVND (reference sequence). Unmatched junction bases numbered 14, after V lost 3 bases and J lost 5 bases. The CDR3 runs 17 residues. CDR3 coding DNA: TGTGCCAGTAGTATTAGGTGGGACAGGAGGTTTTTGGAGACCCAGTACTTC. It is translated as CASSIRWDRRFLETQYF.

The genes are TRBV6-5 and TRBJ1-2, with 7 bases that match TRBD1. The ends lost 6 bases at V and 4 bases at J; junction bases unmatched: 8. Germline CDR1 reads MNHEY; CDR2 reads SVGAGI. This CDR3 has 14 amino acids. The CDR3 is CASRDLEGAYGYTF. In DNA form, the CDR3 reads TGTGCCAGCAGGGACCTCGAGGGGGCCTATGGCTACACCTTC.

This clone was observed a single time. CDR3 DNA: TGTGCCAGCAGTGACAAATACCGGGGAGGCACAGATACGCAGTATTTT. Encoded protein: CASSDKYRGGTDTQYF. This chain joins TRBV25-1 and TRBJ2-3, with D perhaps TRBD2 (5 bases). This CDR3 has 16 amino acids. V was shortened by 3 bases and J by 1 base, with 14 bases between the two germline ends. Germline assignment: CDR1 MGHDK and CDR2 SYGVNS.

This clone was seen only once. CDR3 nucleotides: TGCGCCAGCAGCTTGTCTGGACAGGGGTATGAAAAACTGTTTTTT. Protein sequence: CASSLSGQGYEKLFF. This chain joins TRBV5-1 and TRBJ1-4, with TRBD1 matching 9 bases. Unmatched junction bases numbered 4, after V lost 1 base and J lost 6 bases. The CDR3 spans 15 residues. Germline CDR1 reads SGHRS; CDR2 reads YFSETQ.

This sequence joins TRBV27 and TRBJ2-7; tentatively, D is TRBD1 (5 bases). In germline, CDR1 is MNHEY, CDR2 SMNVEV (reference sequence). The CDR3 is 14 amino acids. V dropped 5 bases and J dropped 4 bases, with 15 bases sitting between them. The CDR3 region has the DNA TGTGCCAGCAGTCCGCAGGGCTTTGGGTACGAGCAGTACTTC. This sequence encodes CASSPQGFGYEQYF.

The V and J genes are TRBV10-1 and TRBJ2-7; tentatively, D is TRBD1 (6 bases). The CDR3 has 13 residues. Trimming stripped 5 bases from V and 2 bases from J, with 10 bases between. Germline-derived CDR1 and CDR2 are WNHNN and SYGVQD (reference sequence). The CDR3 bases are TGCGCCAGCAGTTCCGACAGGACCTACGAGCAGTACTTC. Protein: CASSSDRTYEQYF.

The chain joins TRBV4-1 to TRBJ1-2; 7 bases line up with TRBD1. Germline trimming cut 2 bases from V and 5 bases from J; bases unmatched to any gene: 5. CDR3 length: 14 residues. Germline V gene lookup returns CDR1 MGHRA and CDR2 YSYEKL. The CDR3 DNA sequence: TGCGCCAGCAGCCAAACCGGGACAGAGTATGGCTACACCTTC. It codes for CASSQTGTEYGYTF.

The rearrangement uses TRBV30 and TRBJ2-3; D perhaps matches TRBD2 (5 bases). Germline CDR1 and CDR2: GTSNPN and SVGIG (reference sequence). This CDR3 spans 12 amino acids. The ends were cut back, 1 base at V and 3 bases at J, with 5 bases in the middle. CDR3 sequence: CAWSAGTDTQYF. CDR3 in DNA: TGTGCCTGGAGTGCGGGGACAGATACGCAGTATTTT.

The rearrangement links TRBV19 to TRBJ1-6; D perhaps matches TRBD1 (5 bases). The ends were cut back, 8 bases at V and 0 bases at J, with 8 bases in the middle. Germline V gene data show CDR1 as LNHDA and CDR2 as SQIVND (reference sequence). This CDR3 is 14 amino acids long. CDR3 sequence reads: CASRGSSYNSPLHF. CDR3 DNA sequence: TGTGCCAGTCGGGGGAGCTCCTATAATTCACCCCTCCACTTT.

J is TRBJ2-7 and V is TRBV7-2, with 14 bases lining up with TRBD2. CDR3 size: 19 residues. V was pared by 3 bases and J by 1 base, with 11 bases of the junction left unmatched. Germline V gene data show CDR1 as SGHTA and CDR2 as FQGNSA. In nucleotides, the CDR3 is TGTGCCAGCAGCTTTCGGAGGACTAGCGGGGGGAAGGCATCCTACGAGCAGTACTTC. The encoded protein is CASSFRRTSGGKASYEQYF.

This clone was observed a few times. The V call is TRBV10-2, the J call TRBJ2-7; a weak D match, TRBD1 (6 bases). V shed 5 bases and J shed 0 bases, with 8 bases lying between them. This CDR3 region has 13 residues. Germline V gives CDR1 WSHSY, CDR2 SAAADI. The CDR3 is CASSQDSSYEQYF. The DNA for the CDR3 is TGCGCCAGCAGTCAGGACAGCTCCTACGAGCAGTACTTC.

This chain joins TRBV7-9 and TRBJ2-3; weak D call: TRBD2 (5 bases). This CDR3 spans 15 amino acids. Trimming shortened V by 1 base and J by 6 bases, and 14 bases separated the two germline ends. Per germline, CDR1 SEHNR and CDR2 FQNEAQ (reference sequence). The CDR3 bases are TGTGCCAGCAGCTTAGACGAGCGGTTGGGCGATACGCAGTATTTT. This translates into CASSLDERLGDTQYF.

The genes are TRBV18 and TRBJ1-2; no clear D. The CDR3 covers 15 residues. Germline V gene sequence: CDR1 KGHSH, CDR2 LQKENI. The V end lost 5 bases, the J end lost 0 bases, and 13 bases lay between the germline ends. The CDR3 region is CASSVTPGANYGYTF. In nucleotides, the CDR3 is TGTGCCAGCTCAGTCACTCCCGGGGCTAACTATGGCTACACCTTC. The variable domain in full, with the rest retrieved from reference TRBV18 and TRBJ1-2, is NAGVMQNPRHLVRRRGQEARLRCSPMKGHSHVYWYRQLPEEGLKFMVYLQKENIIDESGMPKERFSAEFPKEGPSILRIQQVVRGDSAAYFCASSVTPGANYGYTFGSGTRLTVV.

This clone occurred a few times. The CDR3 coding sequence is TGTGCCAGCAGTTTATCGGGGGGGCTTAGCAATCAGCCCCAGCATTTT. It yields the protein CASSLSGGLSNQPQHF. The J gene is TRBJ1-5, the V gene TRBV27, with a possible D match to TRBD1 (6 bases). Germline CDR1 MNHEY, CDR2 SMNVEV (reference sequence). The ends were cut back, 0 bases at V and 0 bases at J, with 9 bases in the middle. This CDR3 is 16 amino acids long.

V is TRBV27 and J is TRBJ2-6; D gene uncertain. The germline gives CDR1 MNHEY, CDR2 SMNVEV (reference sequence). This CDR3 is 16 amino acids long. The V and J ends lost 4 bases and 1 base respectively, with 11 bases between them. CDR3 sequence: CASSSGERSGANVLTF. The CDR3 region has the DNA TGTGCCAGCAGTTCCGGAGAAAGATCTGGGGCCAACGTCCTGACTTTC.

CDR3 in amino acids: CASNRGFGQTQYF. DNA of the CDR3: TGTGCCAGCAACAGGGGTTTTGGGCAGACCCAGTACTTC. The rearrangement uses TRBV25-1 and TRBJ2-5; TRBD1 aligns across 7 bases. V was pared by 7 bases and J by 6 bases, with 8 bases of the junction left unmatched. Germline V CDR1 and CDR2: MGHDK, SYGVNS. The CDR3 is made up of 13 amino acids.